This TCR beta chain is from a study of T cell changes during pregnancy in multiple sclerosis. Here immunoSEQ multiplex PCR was the method, and the copy in TCRdb shows in-frame clones only, minus some. The sample comprises around 63,000 clones, roughly nine tenths of which are singletons, and about 2.2% rests with the top ten. Germline V gives CDR1 MDHEN, CDR2 SYDVKM. The CDR3 has 14 residues. V lost 8 bases, J lost 2 bases, and 12 bases lay in between. The chain couples TRBV28 to TRBJ2-2, with D possibly matching TRBD1 (5 bases). The sequence came from a female donor in good health, enrolled as a control in a pregnancy study. Sequenced here: peripheral blood, sampled in the third trimester of pregnancy. CDR3 sequence reads: CASRTGINTGELFF. CDR3 DNA: TGTGCCAGCCGAACAGGAATAAACACCGGGGAGCTGTTTTTT.